These 12 T cell receptor beta chains were all obtained from the same sample, sequenced in a study of blood T cell repertoires in COVID-19 (TCRdb year 2020). The library came from the immunoSEQ multiplex PCR assay. Sourced from immuneACCESS, this table was stored by TCRdb with only in-frame sequences that have V and J called. A share of the clones is absent; for the studies checked, an unresolved V gene accounts for under half, and the remainder has no known explanation. In this sample the table shows about 180,000 clones, approximately 85% of which occur a single time. 6% to 6.5% of the sample is held by the ten biggest clonotypes. The sequenced material came from PBMCs or T cells enriched from blood (not recorded which). These TCRs come from a man aged 35 to 55 who had recovered from COVID-19.

The gene calls are TRBV6-5 and TRBJ1-3; possible D gene TRBD1, 6 bases. V lost 11 bases and J lost 1, with 18 bases in between. Germline lookup yields CDR1 MNHEY and CDR2 SVGAGI. The CDR3 is made up of 15 amino acids. The CDR3 bases are TGTGCCGCGGGGGGGGGCGCTTCTTCTGGAAACACCATATATTTT. This gives the protein CAAGGGASSGNTIYF.

V usage is TRBV19 and J usage is TRBJ1-1, with TRBD1 matching 9 bases. CDR1 LNHDA and CDR2 SQIVND come from the germline V gene (reference sequence). The length of the CDR3 is 17 residues. V lost 5 bases to trimming and J lost 3 bases; unmatched junction nucleotides: 13. The CDR3 DNA follows: TGTGCCAGTAGTGACGAGGGACAGGGTACGTCGGACACTGAAGCTTTCTTT. Amino acids: CASSDEGQGTSDTEAFF.

The rearrangement uses TRBV6-6 and TRBJ1-1; 7 nucleotides match TRBD1. The J segment lost 5 bases and the V segment lost 5 bases, leaving 11 bases of the junction unmatched. The CDR3 loop spans 15 amino acids. The V gene's germline CDR1 is MNHNY and CDR2 SVGAGI (reference sequence). CDR3 sequence reads: CASSPMDRQWTEAFF. In DNA, the CDR3 is TGTGCCAGCAGTCCTATGGACAGGCAATGGACTGAAGCTTTCTTT.

The chain recombines TRBV25-1 with TRBJ1-1; TRBD1 matches 7 bases. The germline gives CDR1 MGHDK, CDR2 SYGVNS. Trimming took 1 base from V and 0 from J; bases not matched to a gene: 5. This CDR3 is built from 16 residues. The CDR3 nucleotides read TGTGCCAGCAGTGAATCCCGGACAGGTATGAACACTGAAGCTTTCTTT. It specifies CASSESRTGMNTEAFF.

The rearrangement links TRBV5-1 to TRBJ1-1; a weak D match, TRBD1 (6 bases). Per the germline V gene, CDR1 is SGHRS and CDR2 is YFSETQ. The CDR3 length is 17 residues. Trimming removed 1 base from V and 7 bases from J, with 23 bases in between. The CDR3 sequence is CASSLNSDTLGAGEAFF. CDR3 DNA: TGCGCCAGCAGCTTGAATTCTGATACGCTGGGGGCAGGTGAAGCTTTCTTT. Combining the CDR3 with reference TRBV5-1 and TRBJ1-1 gives the whole variable domain KAGVTQTPRYLIKTRGQQVTLSCSPISGHRSVSWYQQTPGQGLQFLFEYFSETQRNKGNFPGRFSGRQFSNSRSEMNVSTLELGDSALYLCASSLNSDTLGAGEAFFGQGTRLTVV.

J is TRBJ1-3 and V is TRBV19; 8 nucleotides match TRBD1. Unmatched junction bases numbered 4, after V lost 7 bases and J lost 2 bases. CDR3 size: 14 residues. Germline values: CDR1 LNHDA, CDR2 SQIVND (reference sequence). The CDR3 nucleotides read TGTGCCAGTAAGGGGGGACAGGCTGGAAACACCATATATTTT. Translated: CASKGGQAGNTIYF. The full variable domain, completed using reference TRBV19 and TRBJ1-3, is DGGITQSPKYLFRKEGQNVTLSCEQNLNHDAMYWYRQDPGQGLRLIYYSQIVNDFQKGDIAEGYSVSREKKESFPLTVTSAQKNPTAFYLCASKGGQAGNTIYFGEGSWLTVV.

This chain uses TRBV5-6 with TRBJ2-2; no clear D. With 5 bases removed from V and 5 bases from J, the gap between germline ends came to 10 bases. Germline lookup yields CDR1 SGHDT and CDR2 YYEEEE. This CDR3 region has 13 residues. As DNA, the CDR3 is TGTGCCAGCAGGCTCAGGTTTACCGGGGAGCTGTTTTTT. It is translated as CASRLRFTGELFF. Drawing the rest from reference TRBV5-6 and TRBJ2-2, the complete variable domain is DAGVTQSPTHLIKTRGQQVTLRCSPKSGHDTVSWYQQALGQGPQFIFQYYEEEERQRGNFPDRFSGHQFPNYSSELNVNALLLGDSALYLCASRLRFTGELFFGEGSRLTVL.

The V call is TRBV5-1, the J call TRBJ2-1, with 8 bases identical to TRBD1. CDR1 is SGHRS, CDR2 YFSETQ, per germline. V was clipped by 3 bases and J by 7 bases; unmatched bases: 15. The CDR3 contains 17 residues. CDR3 DNA sequence: TGCGCCAGCAGCTCGGTGGGTTTCGGGACAGGTTCTAATGAGCAGTTCTTC. It is translated as CASSSVGFGTGSNEQFF.

This clone occurred once. The CDR3 DNA reads as TGTGCCAGCAGCTCCGGACAGGGAAGGGTGAACACTGAAGCTTTCTTT. Translated, it gives CASSSGQGRVNTEAFF. This chain uses TRBV7-6 with TRBJ1-1, with 8 nucleotides matching TRBD1. Germline CDR1 is SGHVS and CDR2 is FNYEAQ. This CDR3 is built from 16 residues. The V gene end was trimmed by 4 bases and the J gene end by 0 bases; junction bases not matched to a gene: 7.

The CDR3 nucleotides are TGTGCCAGCAGCCCAAGCGCTTGGGGCCCAGATACGCAGTATTTT. Translated, it gives CASSPSAWGPDTQYF. The chain carries TRBV7-6 and TRBJ2-3; D is possibly TRBD1 (5 bases). V gave up 5 bases and J gave up 4 bases, with 16 bases separating them. The length of the CDR3 is 15 residues. Germline assignment: CDR1 SGHVS and CDR2 FNYEAQ.

V is TRBV4-1 and J is TRBJ2-5, with a tentative D call TRBD2 (5 bases). CDR3 size: 12 residues. Trimming removed 0 bases at V and 12 bases at J, with 11 bases between. The germline V gene has CDR1 MGHRA and CDR2 YSYEKL. CDR3 sequence (DNA): TGCGCCAGCAGCCAAGATCCGGGAACGAAGTACTTC. Translating gives CASSQDPGTKYF.

The chain links TRBV6-5 to TRBJ1-2; D possibly corresponds to TRBD1 (6 bases). Germline loops: CDR1 MNHEY, CDR2 SVGAGI. Trimming left V 5 bases short and J 2 bases short, with 15 bases between. This CDR3 has 15 residues. In DNA form, the CDR3 reads TGTGCCAGCAGTACCGGCGGGGGCGCCAACTATGGCTACACCTTC. It encodes CASSTGGGANYGYTF.